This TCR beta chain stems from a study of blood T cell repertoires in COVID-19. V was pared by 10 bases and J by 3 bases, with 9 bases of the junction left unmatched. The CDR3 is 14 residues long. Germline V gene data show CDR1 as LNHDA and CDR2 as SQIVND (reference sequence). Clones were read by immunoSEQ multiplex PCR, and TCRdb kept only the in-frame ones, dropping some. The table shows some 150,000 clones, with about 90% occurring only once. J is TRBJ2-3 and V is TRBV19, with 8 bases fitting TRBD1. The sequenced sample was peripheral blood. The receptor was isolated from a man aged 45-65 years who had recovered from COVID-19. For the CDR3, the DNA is TGTGCCATTAGCAGGGGGCGCATTACAGATACGCAGTATTTT. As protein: CAISRGRITDTQYF.